Here is one T cell receptor (beta chain) with its context. It has no known antigen specificity. Nothing much larger sits one base from this clone, and base qualities are not available. This sample stems from a study of blood T cell repertoires in COVID-19 (dated by TCRdb to the early 2020s). Broadly, across the study: Collaborator samples came from the United States, Italy and Spain and covered acute and convalescent phases of COVID-19. The prospective study material was composed of cDNA or gDNA derived from T cells, B-cell-depleted T cells, or PBMCs. Sample metadata almost always included a de-identified subject ID, COVID-19 status, age in years and sex. HLA class I and class II types, where available, came from metadata supplied by the sample provider rather than from assay-based typing. The repertoires were made available in a free public database intended to serve as a resource for research on the immune response to SARS-CoV-2. Samples came from the ongoing ImmuneRACE study (first 160 participants) plus 1,254 subjects from 6 global collaborators. Subjects who had been exposed to COVID-19, were actively infected with it, or had recovered from it provided the deeply sampled blood TCRbeta repertoires that made up the dataset.

Results the study describes overall, beyond this receptor: The quantity of clinical and demographic metadata differed by source and by participant and was supplied without curation.

TCRbeta CDR3 regions were amplified from genomic DNA using the immunoSEQ Assay, a bias-controlled multiplex PCR. For the original study's pipeline: Nucleated cell counts per sample were estimated from amplification of reference gene primers within the assay. To quantify the absolute abundance of each unique TCRbeta CDR3 rearrangement, sequence reads were collapsed and filtered. For each sample, productive Simpson clonality was calculated by taking the square root of Simpson's diversity index across productive rearrangements. This immuneACCESS table, as held by TCRdb, lists in-frame sequences with V and J called but not all clones. Of the missing ones, under half trace to an unresolved V gene in checked studies; the others have no known cause. The V and J calls and clone size were taken over from that table, and D and trimming were inferred from the DNA. This sample gives about 190,000 clones in total; 75% to 90% of them show up just once. The ten biggest clones cover about 5.7% of the sample.

CDR1 and CDR2 are drawn from the germline V gene (reference sequence): SEHNR, FQNEAQ. Counted from cysteine to phenylalanine, this CDR3 has 15 amino acids. Solely the CDR3 DNA is kept, with 45 bases framed from the first base. Trimming at the junction amounts to 5 bases on V and 0 bases on J, and the germline ends lie 13 bases apart. The collaborating institutions used their own protocols to collect whole blood in K2EDTA tubes. For TCRbeta analysis, collaborators shipped samples in one of three forms: frozen whole blood, isolated PBMCs, or DNA extracted from either of those sample types. Sample: peripheral blood. The receptor was derived from a woman aged 40-49 years with acute or convalescent COVID-19. The chain uses TRBV7-9 and TRBJ1-2; TRBD1 is a possible D gene, resting on 6 matching bases. In nucleotides, the sequence is TGTGCCAGCAGCCTTGACAGGAAACCTAACTATGGCTACACCTTC. The encoded protein is CASSLDRKPNYGYTF.